Listed here are 6 T cell receptor beta chains from one sample, sequenced in a study of T-cell reconstitution after alpha-beta-depleted transplantation in children. Unique molecular identifiers were built into the TCRbeta library. TCRdb processed the PCR reads anew with MiXCR; each CDR3 protein has one entry. The table has about 110,000 distinct CDR3 sequences, 5% to 8% seen once. Specimen: PBMCs, mostly from graft donor cells, collected 360 days after TCRalphabeta/CD19-depleted stem cell transplant. These TCRs come from a male patient aged 2-15 years who had a stem cell transplant for acute lymphoblastic leukemia, so the T cells may come from the graft donor.

This clonotype was detected many times. The V call is TRBV5-6, the J call TRBJ1-2; maybe TRBD1 (5 bases). There are 12 residues in the CDR3. Germline CDR1 reads SGHDT; CDR2 reads YYEEEE. V was pared by 5 bases and J by 4 bases, with 9 bases between. CDR3 region: CASRFQGYGYTF. The CDR3 bases are TGTGCCAGCAGGTTCCAGGGCTATGGCTACACCTTC. Drawing the rest from reference TRBV5-6 and TRBJ1-2, the complete variable domain is DAGVTQSPTHLIKTRGQQVTLRCSPKSGHDTVSWYQQALGQGPQFIFQYYEEEERQRGNFPDRFSGHQFPNYSSELNVNALLLGDSALYLCASRFQGYGYTFGSGTRLTVV.

The table lists this clonotype with many counts. The rearrangement links TRBV15 to TRBJ2-2, with a tentative D call TRBD2 (5 bases). V gave up 5 bases and J gave up 6 bases, with 16 bases separating them. Germline CDR1 reads LNHNV; CDR2 reads YYDKDF (reference sequence). This CDR3 has 15 residues. CDR3 coding DNA: TGTGCCACCAGCGGGCACTTGGAGGTCGCCGGGGAGCTGTTTTTT. Translation gives CATSGHLEVAGELFF.

This clonotype has ten or more counts. The rearrangement uses TRBV29-1 and TRBJ2-1, with 7 bases matching TRBD2. CDR1 is SQVTM and CDR2 is ANQGSEA in the germline V gene. The CDR3 is made up of 18 amino acids. With 5 bases clipped from V and 0 bases from J, the junction kept 16 bases outside the gene matches. The CDR3 protein is CSVMGLLAGTDSYNEQFF. CDR3 nucleotides: TGCAGCGTTATGGGACTATTAGCGGGCACCGACTCCTACAATGAGCAGTTCTTC.

This clonotype has a count of ten or more. The DNA of the CDR3 is TGTGCCAGCAGCGGATGGGTCCTCGGAAAAGGGGAGCTGTTTTTT. This translates into CASSGWVLGKGELFF. The V gene is TRBV7-9, the J gene TRBJ2-2; D unresolved. Trimming removed 5 bases from V and 8 bases from J, with 18 bases in between. Germline CDR1 and CDR2: SEHNR and FQNEAQ (reference sequence). The CDR3 spans 15 residues. The full variable domain, rest sourced from reference TRBV7-9 and TRBJ2-2, is DTGVSQNPRHKITKRGQNVTFRCDPISEHNRLYWYRQTLGQGPEFLTYFQNEAQLEKSRLLSDRFSAERPKGSFSTLEIQRTEQGDSAMYLCASSGWVLGKGELFFGEGSRLTVL.

This clonotype came up a few times. The chain links TRBV4-3 to TRBJ1-6; D uncertain. The CDR3 runs 17 residues. Germline CDR1 is LGHNA and CDR2 is YSLEER. The V end lost 0 bases, the J end lost 3 bases, and 12 bases lay between the germline ends. CDR3 bases: TGCGCCAGCAGCCAAGAGAGGCGACTGAACTATAATTCACCCCTCCACTTT. Protein sequence: CASSQERRLNYNSPLHF.

This clonotype was seen ten or more times. V is TRBV4-2 and J is TRBJ2-7; D is possibly TRBD1 (5 bases). The CDR3 length is 19 residues. Germline V lookup: CDR1 LGHNA, CDR2 YNFKEQ. Trimming pared 0 bases from V and 0 bases from J, leaving 21 bases between. CDR3: CASSQDGARPSSSSYEQYF. DNA of the CDR3: TGTGCCAGCAGCCAAGATGGGGCGAGACCTAGTTCTAGCTCCTACGAGCAGTACTTC.